This T cell receptor beta chain was identified during a study of OX40 agonist ivuxolimab in advanced cancers. Looking at the study overall: Every 2 weeks, ivuxolimab was infused into the patients intravenously at between 0.01 and 10 mg/kg. General study findings and limits: At 0.1-3.0 mg/kg, partial responders had clonal expansion among the lowest observed.

Comments on this clone: Antigen specificity is unknown.

The assay was immunoSEQ multiplex PCR, and TCRdb's table has in-frame clones only and misses some. The sample lists about 19,000 clones; 86% were seen once. Specimen: CD4+ or CD8+ T cells sorted from blood, collected in a trial of the OX40 agonist ivuxolimab. This TCR came from an adult with an advanced solid tumor such as melanoma, head and neck, liver or kidney cancer.

CDR3 sequence: CASQYVAGRPDTQYF. In DNA, the CDR3 is TGTGCCAGCCAGTATGTAGCGGGAAGACCAGATACGCAGTATTTT. The chain recombines TRBV27 with TRBJ2-3; 8 bases fit TRBD2. The CDR3 has 15 residues. Germline CDR1 reads MNHEY; CDR2 reads SMNVEV (reference sequence). V lost 8 bases, J lost 4 bases, and 11 bases stayed unmatched.